These T cell receptor beta chains were read from a single sample in a study of control samples from healthy donors and cancer patients. TCRdb keeps only in-frame clones here, not all; method: immunoSEQ multiplex PCR. The repertoire holds tens of thousands of clones, with approximately 95% as singletons. The sequencing input was blood. These receptor sequences come from a woman aged 18-35 years in good health. The CDR3 runs from the conserved cysteine through the conserved F or W. A D gene is named only where the DNA matches it firmly. Some rows have no size entry. The others give once, few or many, or a class for an expanded clone.

V gene	D gene	J gene	clone size	CDR3 protein	CDR3 DNA
TRBV6-4	.	TRBJ1-6	once	CASSDGPTSPLHF	TGTGCCAGCAGTGATGGACCAACCTCACCCCTCCACTTT
TRBV12-5	.	TRBJ1-4	.	CASGLRPGRDEKLFF	TGTGCTAGTGGTTTGCGACCAGGTAGGGACGAAAAACTGTTTTTT
TRBV25-1	.	TRBJ1-1	.	CASSVQTVNTEAFF	TGTGCCAGCAGTGTGCAAACGGTGAACACTGAAGCTTTCTTT
TRBV12-3/TRBV12-4	.	TRBJ1-2	.	CASSSDFGGYTF	TGTGCCAGCAGTTCGGACTTCGGGGGCTACACCTTC
TRBV12-3/TRBV12-4	TRBD1	TRBJ1-6	.	CASQGQSNSPLHF	TGTGCCAGCCAGGGACAGTCTAATTCACCCCTCCACTTT
TRBV6-4	.	TRBJ2-7	.	CASSGRQSKVPHEQYF	TGTGCCAGCAGTGGCCGGCAGTCAAAGGTCCCGCACGAGCAGTACTTC
TRBV6-5	TRBD2	TRBJ2-1	.	CASSPGLAGGNEQFF	TGTGCCAGCAGCCCCGGACTAGCGGGGGGGAATGAGCAGTTCTTC
TRBV6-8	.	TRBJ1-4	.	CASSPRTAFATNEKLFF	TGTGCCAGCAGCCCCCGGACAGCCTTTGCAACTAATGAAAAACTGTTTTTT
TRBV5-1	TRBD2	TRBJ2-2	.	CASSFTSGPPELFF	TGCGCCAGCAGCTTTACTAGCGGACCCCCCGAGCTGTTTTTT
TRBV25-1	TRBD1	TRBJ1-1	.	CASRGRQGSTEAFF	TGTGCCAGCAGGGGTCGACAGGGTAGCACTGAAGCTTTCTTT
TRBV4-2	.	TRBJ2-2	.	CASSPSLVGGNTGELFF	TGTGCCAGCAGCCCCTCCTTGGTGGGGGGAAACACCGGGGAGCTGTTTTTT
TRBV3-1/TRBV3-2	.	TRBJ1-2	.	CASSQAGRDGYTF	TGTGCCAGCAGCCAAGCAGGACGAGATGGCTACACCTTC
TRBV18	.	TRBJ1-1	.	CASCDRSYTEAFF	TGTGCCAGCTGCGACAGAAGTTACACTGAAGCTTTCTTT
TRBV6-5	.	TRBJ1-1	.	CASTEVGGSTEAFF	TGTGCCAGCACCGAGGTGGGAGGGTCCACTGAAGCTTTCTTT
TRBV5-4	.	TRBJ1-2	.	CASSLDGANYGYTF	TGTGCCAGCAGCTTGGACGGAGCTAACTATGGCTACACCTTC
TRBV6-1	TRBD1	TRBJ1-1	once	CASSEQGAVEAFF	TGTGCCAGCAGTGAACAGGGGGCGGTTGAAGCTTTCTTT
TRBV12-3/TRBV12-4	.	TRBJ1-5	.	CASSLFGSQPQHF	TGTGCCAGCAGTTTATTTGGGTCTCAGCCCCAGCATTTT
TRBV3-1/TRBV3-2	.	TRBJ1-3	.	CASSRGSGRSGNTIYF	TGTGCCAGCAGCCGAGGCTCCGGACGCTCTGGAAACACCATATATTTT
TRBV7-9	.	TRBJ1-2	once	CASSLEGTSNPYGYTF	TGTGCCAGCAGCTTAGAGGGGACATCAAATCCGTATGGCTACACCTTC
TRBV7-2	.	TRBJ2-1	.	CASTPSGQLNEQFF	TGTGCCAGCACCCCCTCTGGACAGCTCAATGAGCAGTTCTTC
TRBV5-1	.	TRBJ2-1	.	CASSLGRTYNEQFF	TGCGCCAGCAGCCTTGGACGAACGTACAATGAGCAGTTCTTC
TRBV29-1	TRBD1	TRBJ2-6	.	CSVETGATNVLTF	TGCAGCGTTGAAACAGGGGCGACCAACGTCCTGACTTTC